This TCR beta chain was documented in a study of cytomegalovirus exposure and HLA in healthy donors. Regarding this clone: Its antigen remains unknown.

Study-level points and caveats: Overall, approximately 150 TCR beta chains were annotated as cytomegalovirus-associated.

Researchers ran the PCR with 60 Vbeta and 13 Jbeta primers. The data were produced by immunoSEQ multiplex PCR, yet TCRdb's version contains in-frame clones alone and is incomplete. In the table there are about 120,000 clones, roughly 82% of which are singletons. This clonotype originated in a woman aged 18 to 35 in good health and CMV-seronegative. Sequenced: PBMCs.

The CDR3 nucleotides are TGTGCCAGCAGCTCCCGTTCGGGACAGTGGAACACTGAAGCTTTCTTT. Translating it yields CASSSRSGQWNTEAFF. The chain recombines TRBV5-5 with TRBJ1-1, with 7 bases that match TRBD1. There are 16 residues in the CDR3. Trimming removed 3 bases from V and 1 base from J; junction bases left unmatched: 9. CDR1 is SGHKS and CDR2 is YYEKEE in the germline V gene (reference sequence).